Described below is a single T cell receptor beta chain sequence and its context. This table comes from immunoSEQ multiplex PCR, and its TCRdb copy is limited to in-frame clones, with some not included. The table lists about half a million clones, nearly 90% of them singletons. This specimen comes from a study of Ad26.COV2.S vaccination and SARS-CoV-2 variants. Study context: Ad26.COV2.S shots went into the muscle once or twice, 56 days apart.

Germline CDR1 is MGHRA and CDR2 is YSYEKL. The CDR3 spans 17 residues. V was pared by 2 bases and J by 2 bases, with 11 bases of the junction left unmatched. Treatment noted: 19 received Ad26.COV2.S at low or high dose, single or two shots; 5 received placebo; per-sample allocation not given. Sampling was performed 63 days after the first vaccine or placebo injection. The source of this sequence is a person aged 18 to 65 who received the Ad26.COV2.S COVID-19 vaccine or a placebo. The V gene is TRBV4-1, the J gene TRBJ2-5; 7 positions agree with TRBD2. The source was peripheral blood, collected in a trial of Ad26.COV2.S vaccine versus placebo. The CDR3 region has the DNA TGCGCCAGCAGCCAATTTCCCCCCGCTAGCGGACAAGAGACCCAGTACTTC. The encoded protein is CASSQFPPASGQETQYF.